Below, 4 T cell receptor beta chains from the same sample are listed, as sequenced in a study of Ad26.COV2.S vaccination and SARS-CoV-2 variants. Assay used: immunoSEQ multiplex PCR; TCRdb lists only in-frame clones, some missing. The sample has about 320,000 clones; approximately 80% are singletons. Treatment in this sample: around 19 received Ad26.COV2.S at low or high dose, single or two shots; roughly five received placebo; per-sample allocation not given. The study sampled participants on day 63 after the first vaccine or placebo injection. The source material was peripheral blood, sampled in a trial of Ad26.COV2.S vaccine versus placebo. All receptors come from a person between 18 and 59 years old who received the Ad26.COV2.S COVID-19 vaccine or a placebo.

V and J are TRBV2 and TRBJ2-7, with D possibly being TRBD2 (6 bases). The CDR3 length is 12 residues. Per the germline V gene, CDR1 is SNHLY and CDR2 is FYNNEI. The V end was cut by 6 bases, the J end by 3 bases, with 9 bases between. CDR3 bases: TGTGCCAGCAGAAGGGAGGTCTACGAGCAGTACTTC. It yields the protein CASRREVYEQYF.

J is TRBJ2-3 and V is TRBV3-1 (or the pseudogene TRBV3-2); TRBD2 matches 15 bases. The CDR3 has 18 residues. V shed 0 bases and J 1 base; nucleotides not matched to a gene: 2. The germline V gene encodes CDR1 LGHDT and CDR2 YNNKEL (reference sequence). This CDR3 is CASSQEGLAGGGTDTQYF. The CDR3 nucleotides are TGTGCCAGCAGCCAAGAAGGACTAGCGGGGGGGGGCACAGATACGCAGTATTTT.

V is TRBV4-2 and J is TRBJ2-7; TRBD1 matches at 9 bases. Germline V gene data show CDR1 as LGHNA and CDR2 as YNFKEQ. The V and J ends lost 4 bases and 4 bases, in that order; junction bases with no gene match: 5. The CDR3 contains 14 residues. The CDR3 DNA is TGTGCCAGCAGCCCCCAGGGACAGGGTTACGAGCAGTACTTC. It yields the protein CASSPQGQGYEQYF.

This clone has only one observation. The CDR3 sequence: CAISESVPSSYNEQFF. The CDR3 DNA sequence: TGTGCCATCAGTGAGTCGGTTCCGAGCTCCTACAATGAGCAGTTCTTC. The chain recombines TRBV10-3 with TRBJ2-1; D is undetermined. From germline, CDR1 is ENHRY and CDR2 SYGVKD. V was trimmed by 0 bases and J by 0 bases, leaving 9 bases between them. The CDR3 runs 16 residues.